A selection of T cell receptor beta chains follows, all from one sample in a study of OX40 agonist ivuxolimab in advanced cancers. Profiled with immunoSEQ multiplex PCR; TCRdb holds only in-frame clones, not every one. The sample lists some 20,000 clones, 70% to 80% seen once, with 25% to 40% in the top ten. The source was CD4+ or CD8+ T cells sorted from blood, collected in a trial of the OX40 agonist ivuxolimab. The source is an adult with an advanced solid tumor such as melanoma, head and neck, liver or kidney cancer. The CDR3 runs from the conserved cysteine through the conserved F or W. The order of the fields is V gene, clone size, J gene, D gene, CDR3 DNA, CDR3 protein. A D gene is named only where the DNA matches it firmly. For some rows the clone size is stated as once, few or many, or as a class when expanded; others skip it.

v_call: TRBV7-9; clone_size: -; j_call: TRBJ2-1; d_call: TRBD1; cdr3_nt: TGTGCCAGCAGCTTTCCGGGACAGGGGTACAATGAGCAGTTCTTC; cdr3_aa: CASSFPGQGYNEQFF
v_call: TRBV9; clone_size: few; j_call: TRBJ2-5; d_call: TRBD2; cdr3_nt: TGTGCCAGCAGCGCGGGACTAGCGGGGGGGCCCGGTCCTCAAGAGACCCAGTACTTC; cdr3_aa: CASSAGLAGGPGPQETQYF
v_call: TRBV27; clone_size: few; j_call: TRBJ2-7; d_call: TRBD1; cdr3_nt: TGTGCCAGCAGTGCCGGGACAGGCTACGAGCAGTACTTC; cdr3_aa: CASSAGTGYEQYF
v_call: TRBV28; clone_size: -; j_call: TRBJ2-1; d_call: -; cdr3_nt: TGTGCCAGCAAAGTCAGTTGGGGAGACAATGAGCAGTTCTTC; cdr3_aa: CASKVSWGDNEQFF
v_call: TRBV5-4; clone_size: -; j_call: TRBJ2-7; d_call: TRBD2; cdr3_nt: TGTGCCAGCAGCTTGGGGCGGACTAGCGAGCAGTACTTC; cdr3_aa: CASSLGRTSEQYF
v_call: TRBV19; clone_size: -; j_call: TRBJ2-7; d_call: TRBD2; cdr3_nt: TGTGCCAGTAGTATCGGGAGCGGGGGCTCCTACGAGCAGTACTTC; cdr3_aa: CASSIGSGGSYEQYF
v_call: TRBV15; clone_size: few; j_call: TRBJ1-1; d_call: -; cdr3_nt: TGTGCCACCAGCAGAACATACACCGGGGACACTGAAGCTTTCTTT; cdr3_aa: CATSRTYTGDTEAFF
v_call: TRBV6-5; clone_size: once; j_call: TRBJ2-7; d_call: -; cdr3_nt: TGTGCCAGCAGTTACCGGGCTGCCCCCTACGAGCAGTACTTC; cdr3_aa: CASSYRAAPYEQYF
v_call: TRBV5-1; clone_size: -; j_call: TRBJ2-5; d_call: -; cdr3_nt: TGCGCCAGCAGCTTGGCCTTGGACCAAGAGACCCAGTACTTC; cdr3_aa: CASSLALDQETQYF
v_call: TRBV5-6; clone_size: -; j_call: TRBJ2-7; d_call: -; cdr3_nt: TGTGCCAGCAGCCACAGGGACGAGCAGTACTTC; cdr3_aa: CASSHRDEQYF
v_call: TRBV10-1; clone_size: medium-sized; j_call: TRBJ1-1; d_call: -; cdr3_nt: TGCGCCAGCAGTGATTTTCAGGGGCCGAACACTGAAGCTTTCTTT; cdr3_aa: CASSDFQGPNTEAFF
v_call: TRBV19; clone_size: -; j_call: TRBJ1-3; d_call: -; cdr3_nt: TGTGCCAGTAGTATTGCGGACTCTGGAAACACCATATATTTT; cdr3_aa: CASSIADSGNTIYF
v_call: TRBV28; clone_size: few; j_call: TRBJ2-1; d_call: TRBD1; cdr3_nt: TGTGCCAGCAGCCAGGGGGTGATCTACAATGAGCAGTTCTTC; cdr3_aa: CASSQGVIYNEQFF
v_call: TRBV10-2; clone_size: -; j_call: TRBJ2-1; d_call: -; cdr3_nt: TGCGCCAGCCTTCACGGCCTAACCGGCGATGAGCAGTTCTTC; cdr3_aa: CASLHGLTGDEQFF
v_call: TRBV5-6; clone_size: -; j_call: TRBJ1-4; d_call: TRBD1; cdr3_nt: TGTGCCAGCAGCTTGGGGACAGGGCATCTGTTTTTT; cdr3_aa: CASSLGTGHLFF
v_call: TRBV27; clone_size: once; j_call: TRBJ2-7; d_call: TRBD1; cdr3_nt: TGTGCCAGCAGTTTAGGGACAGGGGATAGCGACGAGCAGTACTTC; cdr3_aa: CASSLGTGDSDEQYF
v_call: TRBV28; clone_size: -; j_call: TRBJ1-3; d_call: -; cdr3_nt: TGTGCCAGCAGTCTCGACAGCTCCTTCTCTGGAAACACCATATATTTT; cdr3_aa: CASSLDSSFSGNTIYF
v_call: TRBV27; clone_size: -; j_call: TRBJ1-1; d_call: -; cdr3_nt: TGTGCCAGCTCCCTGGCCATGAACACTGAAGCTTTCTTT; cdr3_aa: CASSLAMNTEAFF
v_call: TRBV7-2; clone_size: -; j_call: TRBJ2-7; d_call: -; cdr3_nt: TGTGCCACCACCAACTATGAGGGGTACGAGCAGTACTTC; cdr3_aa: CATTNYEGYEQYF
v_call: TRBV6-5; clone_size: -; j_call: TRBJ2-3; d_call: -; cdr3_nt: TGTGCCAGCAGTTACTCGAATGAGGGGGACACAGATACGCAGTATTTT; cdr3_aa: CASSYSNEGDTDTQYF
v_call: TRBV2; clone_size: -; j_call: TRBJ2-3; d_call: -; cdr3_nt: TGTGCCAGCAGTGTATGGCGGGACAACCAGTATTTT; cdr3_aa: CASSVWRDNQYF
v_call: TRBV5-1; clone_size: -; j_call: TRBJ2-7; d_call: -; cdr3_nt: TGCGCCAGCAGCTTGAACCCCTCCGACACCCAGATCGACGAGCAGTACTTC; cdr3_aa: CASSLNPSDTQIDEQYF
v_call: TRBV5-1; clone_size: -; j_call: TRBJ1-1; d_call: -; cdr3_nt: TGCGCCAGCAGCTTGAGACGACACCCAAACACTGAAGCTTTCTTT; cdr3_aa: CASSLRRHPNTEAFF
v_call: TRBV9; clone_size: -; j_call: TRBJ2-7; d_call: TRBD1; cdr3_nt: TGTGCCAGCAGCCCCACAGGGGACGAGCAGTACTTC; cdr3_aa: CASSPTGDEQYF
v_call: TRBV15; clone_size: -; j_call: TRBJ2-7; d_call: -; cdr3_nt: TGTGCCACCAGCCCCACTTTCACCTACGAGCAGTACTTC; cdr3_aa: CATSPTFTYEQYF
v_call: TRBV6-5; clone_size: -; j_call: TRBJ2-1; d_call: -; cdr3_nt: TGTGCCAGCAGTTCCCAGAGCTCCTACAATGAGCAGTTCTTC; cdr3_aa: CASSSQSSYNEQFF
v_call: TRBV5-1; clone_size: -; j_call: TRBJ2-7; d_call: -; cdr3_nt: TGCGCCAGCAGCTTGGCCGAGGGGTATAAAGACGAGCAGTACTTC; cdr3_aa: CASSLAEGYKDEQYF
v_call: TRBV6-5; clone_size: -; j_call: TRBJ2-2; d_call: -; cdr3_nt: TGTGCCAGCAGTCCATCTGAGGGGGAGCTGTTTTTT; cdr3_aa: CASSPSEGELFF
v_call: TRBV28; clone_size: -; j_call: TRBJ1-5; d_call: -; cdr3_nt: TGTGCCAGCAGTTTATTAGTGTACCAGCCCCAGCATTTT; cdr3_aa: CASSLLVYQPQHF
v_call: TRBV7-8; clone_size: few; j_call: TRBJ1-1; d_call: -; cdr3_nt: TGTGCCAGCAGCTTACCCCCTTGGACTGAAGCTTTCTTT; cdr3_aa: CASSLPPWTEAFF
v_call: TRBV28; clone_size: medium-sized; j_call: TRBJ1-1; d_call: -; cdr3_nt: TGTGCCAGCAGTTTATCGACCGCTCACTTGAACACTGAAGCTTTCTTT; cdr3_aa: CASSLSTAHLNTEAFF
v_call: TRBV9; clone_size: -; j_call: TRBJ1-4; d_call: -; cdr3_nt: TGTGCCAGCAGCAACCAGGGGCGGGACGAAAAACTGTTTTTT; cdr3_aa: CASSNQGRDEKLFF
v_call: TRBV4-1; clone_size: -; j_call: TRBJ1-4; d_call: -; cdr3_nt: TGCGCCAGCAGCCAAGTCGCCACGAACGAAAAACTGTTTTTT; cdr3_aa: CASSQVATNEKLFF
v_call: TRBV4-3; clone_size: -; j_call: TRBJ1-4; d_call: -; cdr3_nt: TGCGCCAGCAGCCAAGATCTCAGACAGGAAATTAATGAAAAACTGTTTTTT; cdr3_aa: CASSQDLRQEINEKLFF
v_call: TRBV10-1; clone_size: few; j_call: TRBJ2-3; d_call: TRBD1; cdr3_nt: TGCGCCAGCGCCCGGGACAGTTCCACAGATACGCAGTATTTT; cdr3_aa: CASARDSSTDTQYF
v_call: TRBV7-9; clone_size: -; j_call: TRBJ1-4; d_call: -; cdr3_nt: TGTGCCAGCAGCCCTACTAATGAAAAACTGTTTTTT; cdr3_aa: CASSPTNEKLFF
v_call: TRBV6-5; clone_size: -; j_call: TRBJ2-7; d_call: -; cdr3_nt: TGTGCCAGCACCTCGTCCGGGACCTCCTACGAGCAGTACTTC; cdr3_aa: CASTSSGTSYEQYF
v_call: TRBV19; clone_size: -; j_call: TRBJ1-1; d_call: TRBD1; cdr3_nt: TGTGCCAGTACTTTAGGACAGGGGAACACTGAAGCTTTCTTT; cdr3_aa: CASTLGQGNTEAFF
v_call: TRBV19; clone_size: -; j_call: TRBJ2-7; d_call: -; cdr3_nt: TGTGCCAGTTCTCAGGGGAACCACGAGCAGTACTTC; cdr3_aa: CASSQGNHEQYF
v_call: TRBV19; clone_size: -; j_call: TRBJ1-3; d_call: -; cdr3_nt: TGTGCCACCAACTCAGGAATCTCTGGAAACACCATATATTTT; cdr3_aa: CATNSGISGNTIYF
v_call: TRBV5-1; clone_size: few; j_call: TRBJ2-5; d_call: -; cdr3_nt: TGCGCCAGCAGCTTGGCCCAGACGGGGTACCAAGAGACCCAGTACTTC; cdr3_aa: CASSLAQTGYQETQYF
v_call: TRBV18; clone_size: medium-sized; j_call: TRBJ2-7; d_call: -; cdr3_nt: TGTGCCAGCTCACCACCCGGCGGGCTATACGAGCAGTACTTC; cdr3_aa: CASSPPGGLYEQYF
v_call: TRBV6-1; clone_size: -; j_call: TRBJ1-2; d_call: TRBD1; cdr3_nt: TGTGCCAGCAGTGTACATGGGACAGGGGGCTTCATCTATGGCTACACCTTC; cdr3_aa: CASSVHGTGGFIYGYTF
v_call: TRBV4-3; clone_size: -; j_call: TRBJ1-6; d_call: -; cdr3_nt: TGCGCCAGCAGCCAAGGCCCCACGCTAGGAAATTCACCCCTCCACTTT; cdr3_aa: CASSQGPTLGNSPLHF
v_call: TRBV10-1; clone_size: -; j_call: TRBJ1-2; d_call: TRBD1; cdr3_nt: TGCGCCGTCGGGACAGATTATGGCTACACCTTC; cdr3_aa: CAVGTDYGYTF
v_call: TRBV6-5; clone_size: few; j_call: TRBJ1-1; d_call: -; cdr3_nt: TGTGCCAGCAGCCCCGGGTCCTACACTGAAGCTTTCTTT; cdr3_aa: CASSPGSYTEAFF
v_call: TRBV5-1; clone_size: few; j_call: TRBJ2-7; d_call: -; cdr3_nt: TGCGCCAGCAGCCTCGAAATAGGCGGGGAGCAGTACTTC; cdr3_aa: CASSLEIGGEQYF
v_call: TRBV2; clone_size: -; j_call: TRBJ2-5; d_call: -; cdr3_nt: TGTGCCCTTTCCGTCGGGAGAGGGTTTGAGACCCAGTACTTC; cdr3_aa: CALSVGRGFETQYF
v_call: TRBV28; clone_size: once; j_call: TRBJ2-1; d_call: -; cdr3_nt: TGTGCCAGCAGTTTTGGCCAGGAGCAGTTCTTC; cdr3_aa: CASSFGQEQFF
v_call: TRBV5-5; clone_size: -; j_call: TRBJ1-1; d_call: -; cdr3_nt: TGTGCCAGCAGCTTTACCACTGAAGCTTTCTTT; cdr3_aa: CASSFTTEAFF
v_call: TRBV7-2; clone_size: -; j_call: TRBJ1-2; d_call: -; cdr3_nt: TGTGCCAGCAGCTTGGCCCTCGGGCAAGCTAACTATGGCTACACCTTC; cdr3_aa: CASSLALGQANYGYTF
v_call: TRBV30; clone_size: -; j_call: TRBJ2-7; d_call: -; cdr3_nt: TGTGCCTGGAGGTCGCTGGGGAGTTACGAGCAGTACTTC; cdr3_aa: CAWRSLGSYEQYF
v_call: TRBV27; clone_size: -; j_call: TRBJ2-7; d_call: -; cdr3_nt: TGTGCCAGCAGTTTATCAAATACTTATGACCACCCCTACGAGCAGTACTTC; cdr3_aa: CASSLSNTYDHPYEQYF